This TCR beta chain appears in the sequencing data of a study of blood T cell repertoires in COVID-19. Looking at the study overall: The United States, Italy and Spain provided the acute and convalescent COVID-19 samples. PBMCs, B-cell-depleted T cells, or T cells were the source of the cDNA or gDNA that made up the material.

This clone was seen a handful of times. Original data processing: Reference gene primer amplification in the assay estimated nucleated cell counts. Only in-frame clones appear in the TCRdb table, and some are missing; sequencing was by immunoSEQ multiplex PCR. D and trimming were read from the DNA, whereas the V and J calls and clone size are those reported in that table. The sample shows 120,000 to 150,000 clones, roughly 80% of them seen only once. V shed 5 bases, J shed 7 bases, and the junction held 8 bases outside the gene matches. This CDR3 has 15 residues. Germline assignment: CDR1 SGHNT and CDR2 YENEEA.

The J gene is TRBJ2-1, the V gene TRBV11-3, with 10 positions matching TRBD1. The sequence was collected from a man in his fifties with active or convalescent COVID-19. Source material: peripheral blood. In DNA, the CDR3 is TGTGCCAGCAGCCCGACAGGGGGCGCAAAGAATGAGCAGTTCTTC. Protein: CASSPTGGAKNEQFF.